These 21 T cell receptor beta chains came from one sample sequenced in a study of blood T cells in healthy people across ages. A second PCR, run for about 7 to 11 cycles, used a sample-barcoded 5' primer plus a J-beta primer mix. Using its own MiXCR run on the 5' RACE reads, TCRdb lists one record per CDR3 protein. The table has 550,000 to 800,000 distinct CDR3 sequences, roughly 20% seen once. Sample: blood. The source is an older man in good health.

In this sample, this clonotype turned up a few times. The chain combines TRBV2 with TRBJ2-5; D remains unclear. This CDR3 is built from 14 residues. Germline V CDR1 and CDR2: SNHLY, FYNNEI. V lost 5 bases, J lost 3 bases, and 13 bases lay in between. The DNA of the CDR3 is TGTGCCAGCAGTAGAAACGGCAGAGAAGAGACCCAGTACTTC. Its protein product is CASSRNGREETQYF.

This chain joins TRBV29-1 and TRBJ1-4, with D uncertain. Germline assignment: CDR1 SQVTM and CDR2 ANQGSEA. This CDR3 has 15 amino acids. Trimming stripped 4 bases from V and 0 bases from J, with 12 bases between. For the CDR3, the DNA is TGCAGCGTTGTCGTCAGGTCTGCAACTAATGAAAAACTGTTTTTT. It translates to CSVVVRSATNEKLFF.

CDR3 coding DNA: TGCAGTGCTACCTTCGGACTAGCGGGAATATACAATGAGCAGTTCTTC. Protein sequence: CSATFGLAGIYNEQFF. This chain uses TRBV20-1 with TRBJ2-5, with 12 bases matching TRBD2. The tail of the sequence fits TRBJ2-1 better, so the J call may be wrong. From germline, CDR1 is DFQATT and CDR2 SNEGSKA (reference sequence). This CDR3 has 16 residues.

This clonotype has only a few counts. The CDR3 nucleotides read TGTGCCACCAGTATTACGGATCGGGAGACCCAGTACTTC. Its protein is CATSITDRETQYF. This sequence joins TRBV24-1 and TRBJ2-5; D is unresolved. CDR3 size: 13 residues. V was clipped by 6 bases and J by 5 bases, with 12 bases between them. CDR1 is KGHDR and CDR2 is SFDVKD in the germline V gene.

This clonotype was recorded at least ten times. The chain joins TRBV24-1 to TRBJ2-2; the D gene is possibly TRBD1 (5 bases). In germline, CDR1 is KGHDR, CDR2 SFDVKD. The CDR3 sequence is 13 residues long. V was pared by 7 bases and J by 4 bases, with 9 bases between. In nucleotides, the CDR3 is TGTGCCACCAGGCAGGGAAGCACCGGGGAGCTGTTTTTT. Translation: CATRQGSTGELFF.

This clonotype was counted between two and nine times. The chain joins TRBV6-2 or TRBV6-3 to TRBJ2-7, with 10 bases that match TRBD1. Germline values: CDR1 MNHEY, CDR2 SVGEGT. V was pared by 4 bases and J by 1 base, with 10 bases of the junction left unmatched. The CDR3 has 17 residues. In DNA form, the CDR3 reads TGTGCCAGCAGTTTCCACGGGACAGGGGTGCGGTCCTACGAGCAGTACTTC. Translated, it gives CASSFHGTGVRSYEQYF.

This clonotype was counted only a few times. The rearrangement joins TRBV28 to TRBJ1-5; tentative D call: TRBD1 (6 bases). The CDR3 runs to 12 residues. In germline, CDR1 is MDHEN, CDR2 SYDVKM. The ends were cut back, 8 bases at V and 2 bases at J, with 7 bases in the middle. CDR3 region: CASEGGNQPQHF. For the CDR3, the DNA is TGTGCCAGCGAGGGGGGCAATCAGCCCCAGCATTTT. The entire variable domain, with the rest obtained from reference TRBV28 and TRBJ1-5, is as follows: DVKVTQSSRYLVKRTGEKVFLECVQDMDHENMFWYRQDPGLGLRLIYFSYDVKMKEKGDIPEGYSVSREKKERFSLILESASTNQTSMYLCASEGGNQPQHFGDGTRLSIL.

This clonotype was seen at least ten times. This chain links TRBV6-9 with TRBJ2-3; D may be TRBD1 (5 bases). The CDR3 length is 14 residues. CDR1 is MNHGY and CDR2 is SVAAGI in the germline V gene. Trimming stripped 4 bases from V and 2 bases from J, with 10 bases between. This CDR3 is CASSFVGHTDTQYF. In DNA, the CDR3 is TGTGCCAGCAGTTTTGTTGGACACACAGATACGCAGTATTTT.

The chain employs TRBV19 and TRBJ2-3; the match to TRBD1 covers 9 bases. In germline, CDR1 is LNHDA, CDR2 SQIVND (reference sequence). The CDR3 runs to 15 residues. The V segment lost 4 bases and the J segment 4 bases; nucleotides outside the gene matches: 6. CDR3 region: CASSNQDRGPDTQYF. The CDR3 coding sequence is TGTGCCAGTAGTAATCAGGACAGGGGACCAGATACGCAGTATTTT.

This clonotype was seen a few times. V gene TRBV29-1 combines with J gene TRBJ2-1, with TRBD1 matching over 11 bases. Germline assignment: CDR1 SQVTM and CDR2 ANQGSEA. The CDR3 is 13 amino acids. V was clipped by 4 bases and J by 9 bases; unmatched bases: 5. The CDR3 region is CSVADRGQFEQFF. The CDR3 region has the DNA TGCAGCGTTGCGGACAGGGGGCAGTTTGAGCAGTTCTTC.

The rearrangement joins TRBV20-1 to TRBJ2-5, with 9 bases aligning to TRBD2. CDR3 size: 15 residues. With 0 bases clipped from V and 5 bases from J, the junction kept 7 bases outside the gene matches. CDR1 and CDR2 from the germline V gene are DFQATT and SNEGSKA (reference sequence). CDR3 in amino acids: CSARDGTSPAETQYF. The CDR3 DNA reads as TGCAGTGCTAGAGATGGGACTAGCCCGGCGGAGACCCAGTACTTC.

This clonotype was recorded a few times. The CDR3 DNA sequence: TGTGCCAGCAGCCCTAAGTGGGGGGCTTCCTACGAGCAGTACTTC. Translated: CASSPKWGASYEQYF. The rearrangement joins TRBV9 to TRBJ2-7; D is possibly TRBD1 or TRBD2 (6 bases each). The CDR3 spans 15 residues. Germline V gene sequence: CDR1 SGDLS, CDR2 YYNGEE. V was shortened by 4 bases and J by 1 base, with 15 bases between the two germline ends.

This clonotype was counted at least ten times. The junction does not match germline at one end; this may be a read error. The rearrangement links TRBV7-2 to TRBJ2-5; D is perhaps TRBD2 (7 bases). The CDR3 length is 15 residues. Germline values: CDR1 SGHTA, CDR2 FQGNSA. The CDR3 spells CASSLGGRGQETQYF. DNA of the CDR3: TGTGCCAGCAGTTTAGGGGGGAGGGGCCAAGAGACCCAGTACTTC.

J is TRBJ2-1 and V is TRBV18; the D gene could be TRBD1 or TRBD2 (5 bases each). V was clipped by 1 base and J by 5 bases, with 21 bases between them. Germline CDR1 KGHSH, CDR2 LQKENI. The CDR3 totals 18 residues. CDR3 sequence reads: CASSPRLNGAREDNEQFF. In DNA form, the CDR3 reads TGTGCCAGCTCACCACGCCTCAACGGGGCAAGAGAGGACAATGAGCAGTTCTTC.

This clonotype turned up a few times. This chain links TRBV7-2 with TRBJ1-3; D ambiguous. The V and J ends lost 6 bases and 0 bases respectively, with 15 bases between them. Germline V lookup: CDR1 SGHTA, CDR2 FQGNSA. The CDR3 runs to 16 residues. CDR3 sequence reads: CASSPKERSSGNTIYF. The CDR3 region has the DNA TGTGCCAGCAGTCCTAAGGAGAGGAGCTCTGGAAACACCATATATTTT.

This clonotype was counted only a few times. This chain uses TRBV19 with TRBJ2-5, with TRBD2 matching over 10 bases. The J call may be incorrect, as the DNA end agrees better with TRBJ2-7. CDR3 length: 14 residues. Per germline, CDR1 LNHDA and CDR2 SQIVND (reference sequence). CDR3 nucleotide sequence: TGTGCCAGTAGTCGAACTAGCGGGACCAACGAGCAGTACTTC. Its protein is CASSRTSGTNEQYF.

The chain uses TRBV9 and TRBJ1-3; no reliable D call. In germline, CDR1 is SGDLS, CDR2 YYNGEE. Trimming took off 0 bases at V and 9 bases at J, with 19 bases between the two ends. The CDR3 sequence is 16 residues long. CDR3 DNA sequence: TGTGCCAGCAGCGTAGCGGACCCCTCCTCTGGATTCACCATATATTTT. Its translation: CASSVADPSSGFTIYF.

This clonotype was detected a few times. V usage is TRBV5-1 and J usage is TRBJ2-1; perhaps TRBD1 as D (6 bases). This CDR3 region has 15 residues. Trimming stripped 4 bases from V and 6 bases from J, with 17 bases between. Germline V gene data show CDR1 as SGHRS and CDR2 as YFSETQ. This CDR3 is CASSPRDNRANEQFF. The CDR3 nucleotides read TGCGCCAGCAGCCCACGGGACAATCGGGCCAATGAGCAGTTCTTC.

This clonotype has a handful of counts. This may be a read error: a much more frequent sequence differs by one nucleotide. The chain is built from TRBV11-1 and TRBJ2-3, with D tentatively TRBD1 (5 bases). The CDR3 extends over 14 amino acids. Germline V gives CDR1 SGHAT, CDR2 FQDESV (reference sequence). CDR3: CASSLAPSTGTQYF. CDR3 nucleotides: TGTGCCAGCAGCTTAGCGCCGAGCACAGGTACGCAGTATTTT.

V gene TRBV9 combines with J gene TRBJ2-5, with 9 bases matching TRBD1. Germline V gene sequence: CDR1 SGDLS, CDR2 YYNGEE. Trimming cost V 4 bases and J 5 bases; bases outside gene matches: 9. The CDR3 totals 15 residues. The chain's CDR3 is CASSFDRGVVETQYF. The CDR3 region has the DNA TGTGCCAGCAGCTTCGACAGGGGGGTGGTGGAGACCCAGTACTTC.

The count of this clonotype is one. V gene TRBV12-3 or TRBV12-4 combines with J gene TRBJ2-1; 8 bases match TRBD1. The CDR3 contains 14 residues. Trimming removed 5 bases from V and 6 bases from J; junction bases left unmatched: 6. The CDR3 is CASSAGGSGNEQFF. For the CDR3, the DNA is TGTGCCAGCAGTGCAGGGGGCTCAGGCAATGAGCAGTTCTTC.